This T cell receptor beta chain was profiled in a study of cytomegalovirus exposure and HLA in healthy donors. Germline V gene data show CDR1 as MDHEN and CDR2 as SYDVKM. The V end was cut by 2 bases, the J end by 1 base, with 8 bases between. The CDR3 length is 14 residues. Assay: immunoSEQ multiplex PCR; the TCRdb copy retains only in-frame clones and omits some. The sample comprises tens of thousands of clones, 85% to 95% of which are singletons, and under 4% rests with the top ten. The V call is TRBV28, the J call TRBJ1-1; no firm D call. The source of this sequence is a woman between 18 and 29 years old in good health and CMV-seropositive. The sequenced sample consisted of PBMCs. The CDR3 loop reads CASSLAAGNTEAFF. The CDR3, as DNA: TGTGCCAGCAGTTTAGCCGCGGGGAACACTGAAGCTTTCTTT.